This entry lists 23 T cell receptor beta chains sequenced from one sample in a study of human T cells and chemical hapten exposure. Time point denoted: patch test 1, 2 weeks after DPC sensitization. The sample's treatment: therapeutic diphenylcyclopropenone sensitization with weekly scalp DPC. Whole blood, unfractionated, served as the material for total RNA extraction. TCRdb fed the RACE reads into MiXCR, producing one record per CDR3 protein. The table lists around 44,000 distinct CDR3 sequences, 4% of them singletons, with 26% in the top ten. This specimen consisted of whole blood, obtained in connection with sensitization to the hapten diphenylcyclopropenone (DPC). The receptors derive from a man in his fifties or sixties with alopecia areata. Some clones in this sample may be carry-over from other donors' samples.

This clonotype was counted a few times. The V call is TRBV27, the J call TRBJ1-2; tentatively, D is TRBD1 (5 bases). Between the trimmed V and J ends, which lost 10 bases and 6 bases, there was a span of 15 bases. CDR1 is MNHEY, CDR2 SMNVEV, per germline (reference sequence). The CDR3 is made up of 12 amino acids. The CDR3 region has the DNA TGTGCCACCCAAGACAGAAACCATGGCTACACCTTC. This codes for CATQDRNHGYTF.

There are many counts of this clonotype. The chain carries TRBV12-3 or TRBV12-4 and TRBJ2-1; 7 bases align to TRBD1. CDR3 length equals 15 residues. V dropped 4 bases and J dropped 0; count of bases not matched to a gene: 3. This chain's CDR3 is CASSSEGASYNEQFF. The CDR3 nucleotides read TGTGCCAGCAGTTCTGAGGGGGCCTCCTACAATGAGCAGTTCTTC.

This clonotype has a handful of counts. The genes are TRBV10-3 and TRBJ2-3; the D call may be TRBD1 or TRBD2 (5 bases each). Germline CDR1 ENHRY, CDR2 SYGVKD. This CDR3 contains 13 residues. V lost 6 bases, J lost 5 bases, and 12 bases lay in between. The CDR3 region has the DNA TGTGCCATCAGACGGGACGCCGGAGATACGCAGTATTTT. Amino acid sequence: CAIRRDAGDTQYF.

This clonotype has a count of ten or more. The chain carries TRBV6-5 and TRBJ1-3; the D gene is possibly TRBD1 (5 bases). Looked up from germline, CDR1 is MNHEY and CDR2 is SVGAGI. Trimming removed 6 bases at V and 2 bases at J, with 17 bases between. This CDR3 is built from 16 residues. CDR3 in amino acids: CASRPYEGSAGNTIYF. In nucleotides, the CDR3 is TGTGCCAGCAGGCCCTACGAGGGGAGTGCTGGAAACACCATATATTTT.

This clonotype has ten or more counts. V gene TRBV28 combines with J gene TRBJ2-7; unclear D gene. Deletions cut 2 bases from V and 1 base from J, with 12 bases between. This CDR3 region has 15 residues. CDR1 is MDHEN and CDR2 is SYDVKM in the germline V gene. The CDR3 loop reads CASSLAPDTSYEQYF. Here the CDR3 DNA reads TGTGCCAGCAGTTTAGCCCCCGACACTTCCTACGAGCAGTACTTC.

This clonotype was counted ten times or more. J is TRBJ2-3 and V is TRBV5-1; D is uncertain. Germline V CDR1 and CDR2: SGHRS, YFSETQ. The CDR3 sequence is 14 residues long. V lost 0 bases and J lost 2, with 7 bases in between. CDR3 bases: TGCGCCAGCAGCTTGGAACAGACCACAGATACGCAGTATTTT. Residues: CASSLEQTTDTQYF.

This clonotype was picked up a small number of times. The chain carries TRBV28 and TRBJ1-1; D gene ambiguous. With 8 bases removed from V and 1 base from J, the gap between germline ends came to 11 bases. CDR1 and CDR2 (germline): MDHEN, SYDVKM. The CDR3 has 13 residues. Here the CDR3 reads CASRYTRNTEAFF. The CDR3 coding sequence is TGTGCCAGCCGGTACACCCGGAACACTGAAGCTTTCTTT. The full variable domain, with the rest looked up from reference TRBV28 and TRBJ1-1, is DVKVTQSSRYLVKRTGEKVFLECVQDMDHENMFWYRQDPGLGLRLIYFSYDVKMKEKGDIPEGYSVSREKKERFSLILESASTNQTSMYLCASRYTRNTEAFFGQGTRLTVV.

In this sample, this clonotype turned up many times. This sequence joins TRBV29-1 and TRBJ2-5; D remains ambiguous. The CDR3 consists of 9 residues. The V gene lost 3 bases and the J gene lost 5 bases, with 1 base spanning the gap. The V gene's germline CDR1 is SQVTM and CDR2 ANQGSEA. DNA of the CDR3: TGCAGCGTTGAGGAGACCCAGTACTTC. Protein product: CSVEETQYF.

This clonotype occurred many times. The chain recombines TRBV20-1 with TRBJ1-6, with a possible D match to TRBD1 (5 bases). The CDR3 is 13 amino acids. V was shortened by 3 bases and J by 8 bases, with 11 bases between the two germline ends. Germline values: CDR1 DFQATT, CDR2 SNEGSKA (reference sequence). Here the CDR3 DNA reads TGCAGTGCTAGTGGGACGATTGATTCACCCCTCCACTTT. Amino acids: CSASGTIDSPLHF.

This chain uses TRBV24-1 with TRBJ2-6; 7 positions match TRBD1. Looked up from germline, CDR1 is KGHDR and CDR2 is SFDVKD. V was clipped by 6 bases and J by 2 bases; unmatched bases: 6. The CDR3 totals 16 residues. DNA for the CDR3: TGTGCCACCAGTTTGAAGGGGGCGGCTGGGGCCAACGTCCTGACTTTC. Protein: CATSLKGAAGANVLTF.

This clonotype has at least ten counts. This sequence joins TRBV6-5 and TRBJ2-1, with 9 bases aligning to TRBD1. The ends lost 8 bases at V and 4 bases at J; junction bases unmatched: 9. There are 15 residues in the CDR3. CDR1 and CDR2 (germline): MNHEY, SVGAGI. DNA for the CDR3: TGTGCCAGCTCTTCTGGGGGACAGGGTTACAATGAGCAGTTCTTC. It specifies CASSSGGQGYNEQFF.

In this sample, this clonotype turned up many times. The CDR3 loop is CASSSYRGETEAFF. The CDR3 region has the DNA TGTGCCAGCAGCTCATACAGGGGAGAGACTGAAGCTTTCTTT. V and J are TRBV7-2 and TRBJ1-1; 7 bases match TRBD1. CDR1 SGHTA and CDR2 FQGNSA come from the germline V gene. The J segment lost 5 bases and the V segment lost 4 bases, leaving 7 bases of the junction unmatched. The CDR3 is 14 amino acids.

V gene TRBV20-1 combines with J gene TRBJ1-1; D is unclear. V was shortened by 1 base and J by 8 bases, with 11 bases between the two germline ends. From germline, CDR1 is DFQATT and CDR2 SNEGSKA (reference sequence). The CDR3 contains 12 residues. CDR3 DNA: TGCAGTGCTAGAGTCGGCGGCGGGGAAGCTTTCTTT. Amino acids: CSARVGGGEAFF.

V is TRBV5-1 and J is TRBJ2-5; 13 nucleotides line up with TRBD2. The germline CDR1 and CDR2 sequences are SGHRS and YFSETQ. With 4 bases clipped from V and 5 bases from J, the junction kept 5 bases outside the gene matches. There are 15 residues in the CDR3. Here the CDR3 DNA reads TGCGCCAGCAGCCCTGGGACTAGCGGGATGGAGACCCAGTACTTC. It codes for CASSPGTSGMETQYF.

This clonotype appeared many times. The chain joins TRBV7-9 to TRBJ2-1, with D maybe TRBD1 (5 bases). CDR1 SEHNR and CDR2 FQNEAQ come from the germline V gene (reference sequence). The germline V and J ends were trimmed by 5 bases and 3 bases, with 11 bases remaining between them. The CDR3 is 14 residues long. The CDR3 bases are TGTGCCAGCAGCACCGGACATTTCTACAATGAGCAGTTCTTC. The encoded protein is CASSTGHFYNEQFF.

This clonotype showed up many times. The gene calls are TRBV28 and TRBJ2-7; a possible D gene is TRBD1 (5 bases). The CDR3 totals 15 residues. Germline loops: CDR1 MDHEN, CDR2 SYDVKM. Trimming shortened V by 2 bases and J by 9 bases, and 20 bases separated the two germline ends. The CDR3: CASSLSLGQGHGQYF. CDR3 nucleotides: TGTGCCAGCAGTTTAAGTCTGGGGCAGGGCCACGGGCAGTACTTC.

This clonotype was detected many times. The chain recombines TRBV24-1 with TRBJ2-2, with 7 bases fitting TRBD1. V dropped 7 bases and J dropped 4; count of bases not matched to a gene: 8. Per germline, CDR1 KGHDR and CDR2 SFDVKD. This CDR3 contains 15 residues. Here the CDR3 reads CATSPGQSPTGELFF. CDR3 bases: TGTGCCACCAGCCCGGGACAGAGCCCCACCGGGGAGCTGTTTTTT.

This clonotype was recorded many times. The CDR3 DNA is TGTGCCAGCAATAAAGCCCGGGACTCCAGACTAGGCACTGAAGCTTTCTTT. Amino acid sequence: CASNKARDSRLGTEAFF. J is TRBJ1-1 and V is TRBV6-5; a possible D gene is TRBD1 (5 bases). The CDR3 is 17 amino acids. The germline V and J ends were trimmed by 7 bases and 4 bases, with 25 bases remaining between them. CDR1 and CDR2 (germline): MNHEY, SVGAGI.

This clonotype was seen at least ten times. The chain couples TRBV3-1 to TRBJ2-7; D gene unclear. The CDR3 consists of 12 residues. Between the trimmed V and J ends, which lost 3 bases and 0 bases, there was a span of 3 bases. Germline values: CDR1 LGHDT, CDR2 YNNKEL (reference sequence). CDR3 sequence reads: CASSQISYEQYF. Here the CDR3 DNA reads TGTGCCAGCAGCCAGATCTCCTACGAGCAGTACTTC.

Many counts were recorded for this clonotype. V and J are TRBV28 and TRBJ2-7, with 7 bases aligning to TRBD2. The CDR3 is 13 residues long. Germline CDR1 reads MDHEN; CDR2 reads SYDVKM. With 4 bases clipped from V and 3 bases from J, the junction kept 3 bases outside the gene matches. This CDR3 is CASSYGGSYEQYF. CDR3 DNA sequence: TGTGCCAGCAGTTACGGGGGGAGCTACGAGCAGTACTTC.

At least ten counts were recorded for this clonotype. The chain has TRBV20-1 and TRBJ2-7, with a tentative D call TRBD2 (6 bases). The germline gives CDR1 DFQATT, CDR2 SNEGSKA (reference sequence). CDR3 size: 12 residues. Trimming stripped 3 bases from V and 7 bases from J, with 13 bases between. CDR3 protein: CSARKTRGEQYF. CDR3 sequence (DNA): TGCAGTGCTAGGAAAACTCGGGGGGAGCAGTACTTC.

This clonotype was detected ten times or more. The chain has TRBV11-1 and TRBJ1-1, with 10 bases identical to TRBD1. Losses at the gene ends were 5 bases for V and 5 bases for J; bases not matched to a gene: 5. This CDR3 is 14 amino acids long. CDR1 and CDR2 from the germline V gene are SGHAT and FQDESV (reference sequence). This CDR3 reads CASSRTGGRTEAFF. CDR3 bases: TGTGCCAGCAGCCGGACAGGGGGAAGGACTGAAGCTTTCTTT.

The rearrangement links TRBV11-2 to TRBJ2-2, with TRBD2 matching over 8 bases. The CDR3 length is 14 residues. CDR1 and CDR2 (germline): SGHAT, FQNNGV. J lost 6 bases, V lost 5 bases, and 5 bases had no gene match. The CDR3 region has the DNA TGTGCCAGCAGCCCCGGACTAGCCGCCGGGGAGCTGTTTTTT. Translating gives CASSPGLAAGELFF. Looking up the rest from reference TRBV11-2 and TRBJ2-2 gives the full variable domain: EAGVAQSPRYKIIEKRQSVAFWCNPISGHATLYWYQQILGQGPKLLIQFQNNGVVDDSQLPKDRFSAERLKGVDSTLKIQPAKLEDSAVYLCASSPGLAAGELFFGEGSRLTVL.